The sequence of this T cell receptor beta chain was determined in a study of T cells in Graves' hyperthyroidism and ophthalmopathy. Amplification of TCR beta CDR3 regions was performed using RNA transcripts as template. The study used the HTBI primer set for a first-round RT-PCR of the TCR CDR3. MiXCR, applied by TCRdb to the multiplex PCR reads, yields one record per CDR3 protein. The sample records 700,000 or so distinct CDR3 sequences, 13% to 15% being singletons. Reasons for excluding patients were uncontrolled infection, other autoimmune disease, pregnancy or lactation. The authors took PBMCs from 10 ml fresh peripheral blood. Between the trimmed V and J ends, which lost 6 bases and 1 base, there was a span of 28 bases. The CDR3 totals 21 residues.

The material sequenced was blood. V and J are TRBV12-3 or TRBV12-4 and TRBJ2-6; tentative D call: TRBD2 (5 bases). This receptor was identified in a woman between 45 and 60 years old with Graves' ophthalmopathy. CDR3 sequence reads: CASSQEKTLGLLLSGANVLTF. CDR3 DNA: TGTGCCAGCAGCCAAGAAAAAACTCTAGGACTCCTATTATCTGGGGCCAACGTCCTGACTTTC.